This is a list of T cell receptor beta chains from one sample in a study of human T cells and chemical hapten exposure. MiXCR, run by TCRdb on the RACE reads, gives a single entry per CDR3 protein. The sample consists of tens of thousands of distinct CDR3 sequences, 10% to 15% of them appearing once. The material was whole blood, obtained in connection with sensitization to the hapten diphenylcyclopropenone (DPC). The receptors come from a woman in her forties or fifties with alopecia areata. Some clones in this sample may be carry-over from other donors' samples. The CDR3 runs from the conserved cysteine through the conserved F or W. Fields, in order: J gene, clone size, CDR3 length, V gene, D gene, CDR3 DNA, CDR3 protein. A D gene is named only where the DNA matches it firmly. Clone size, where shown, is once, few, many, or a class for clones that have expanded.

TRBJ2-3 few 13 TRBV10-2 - TGCGCCAGCAGTGATTCTCACGATAGTACGCAGTATTTT CASSDSHDSTQYF
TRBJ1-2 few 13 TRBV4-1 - TGCGCCAGCAGCTCGCCGGACCACTATGGCTACACCTTC CASSSPDHYGYTF
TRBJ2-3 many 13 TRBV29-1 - TGCAGCGTGGCGGAGCGCGGGACAGATACGCAGTATTTT CSVAERGTDTQYF
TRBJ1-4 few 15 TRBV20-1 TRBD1 TGCAGTGCTAGAACAAGACAGGGCGGTAATGAAAAACTGTTTTTT CSARTRQGGNEKLFF
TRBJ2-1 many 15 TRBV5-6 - TGTGCCAGCAGCTCCGGGCTGAGCTCCTACAATGAGCAGTTCTTC CASSSGLSSYNEQFF
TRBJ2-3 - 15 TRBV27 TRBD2 TGTGCCAGCAGGGCCGGGACTAGGAGCACAGATACGCAGTATTTT CASRAGTRSTDTQYF
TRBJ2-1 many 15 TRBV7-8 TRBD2 TGTGCCAGCAGCCCTGTTGCGGGAGCCTACAATGAGCAGTTCTTC CASSPVAGAYNEQFF
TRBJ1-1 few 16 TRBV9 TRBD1 TGTGCCAGCAGCGTAGGACAGGGGGAAGTTTACACTGAAGCTTTCTTT CASSVGQGEVYTEAFF
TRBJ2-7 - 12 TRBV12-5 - TGTGCTAGTGCCTGGTCAGGGGCCGAGCAGTACTTC CASAWSGAEQYF
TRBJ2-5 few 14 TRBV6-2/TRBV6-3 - TGTGCCAGCAGTCCGGCGCGGGGTGGAGAGACCCAGTACTTC CASSPARGGETQYF
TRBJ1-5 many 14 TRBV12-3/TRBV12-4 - TGTGCCAGCAGTTTAAGGGATCTTGCCGGGCCCCAGCATTTT CASSLRDLAGPQHF
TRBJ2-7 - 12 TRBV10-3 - TGTGCCATCAGTGATCTGTCCCTCGAGCAGTACTTC CAISDLSLEQYF
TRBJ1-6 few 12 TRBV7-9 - TGTGCCAGCAGCTTGACGGGCTCACCCCTCCACTTT CASSLTGSPLHF
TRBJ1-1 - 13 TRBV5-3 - TGTGCCAGAAGCAGGGTTTTGAACACTGAAGCTTTCTTT CARSRVLNTEAFF
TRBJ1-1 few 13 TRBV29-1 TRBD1 TGCAGCGTAAGACAGGGGGCGCGTACTGAAGCTTTCTTT CSVRQGARTEAFF
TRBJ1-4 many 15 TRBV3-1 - TGTGCCAGCAGCCAATCTGAGTCAGAGGGCGAAAAACTGTTTTTT CASSQSESEGEKLFF
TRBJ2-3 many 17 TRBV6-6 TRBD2 TGTGCCAGCAGCACTCGAGCGGGAGCTATAAGCACAGATACGCAGTATTTT CASSTRAGAISTDTQYF
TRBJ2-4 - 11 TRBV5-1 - TGCGCCAGCAGCTTCGGTAACATTCAGTACTTC CASSFGNIQYF
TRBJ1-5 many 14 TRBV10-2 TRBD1 TGCGCCAGCAGTGAGTCAGGGGGCAGGCAGCCCCAGCATTTT CASSESGGRQPQHF
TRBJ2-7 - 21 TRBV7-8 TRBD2 TGTGCCAGCAGCGCATCCCCCGTGGGACTAGCGGAAATCGTAAGCTCCTACGAGCAGTACTTC CASSASPVGLAEIVSSYEQYF